Below, 13 T cell receptor beta chains from the same sample are listed, as sequenced in a study of molecular identifiers for immune sequencing clone quantification (dated by TCRdb to between 2018 and 2020). Library creation used PCR. The listed sequencing device is NextSeq 500. The public reads were run again by TCRdb, first through fastp at Q25 and then through MiXCR, and only productive beta chains were kept. Merged by CDR3 protein, the rows form single entries marked with the most common genes and DNA. The sample table holds some 91,000 distinct CDR3 sequences, of which about 24% were seen once. The ten biggest clones cover about 0.99% of the sample. Sequenced: naive CD8+ T cells from blood, with Jurkat cell RNA spiked in. The meaning of the sample's cell subset or site label: FACS-sorted CD8+CD4-CCR7+CD45RA+ naive T cells. The receptors were gathered from a human donor in good health. Some libraries in this study had Jurkat cell RNA spiked in.

Ten or more counts support this clonotype. The chain couples TRBV30 to TRBJ2-7; 8 nucleotides align to TRBD2. The germline gives CDR1 GTSNPN, CDR2 SVGIG (reference sequence). With V trimmed by 1 base and J by 12 bases, 11 bases remained unmatched. The CDR3 length is 13 residues. The CDR3 region has the DNA TGTGCCTGGAGTGGAATCAGCGGGGGAAGGCCGTACTTC. It codes for CAWSGISGGRPYF.

This clonotype has at least ten counts. The chain is built from TRBV7-8 and TRBJ1-5; maybe TRBD1 (5 bases). The CDR3 is 13 residues long. Germline CDR1 SGHVS, CDR2 FQNEAQ. The V gene lost 1 base and the J gene lost 9 bases, with 10 bases spanning the gap. Here the CDR3 reads CASSLVGGRPQHF. The CDR3 coding sequence is TGTGCCAGCAGCTTAGTGGGGGGTCGGCCCCAGCATTTT.

This clonotype has a handful of counts. The V call is TRBV6-2 or TRBV6-3, the J call TRBJ2-7; perhaps TRBD2 as D (5 bases). Trimming left V 1 base short and J 3 bases short, with 13 bases between. CDR3 length: 15 amino acids. Germline CDR1 and CDR2: MNHEY and SVGEGT. The CDR3 bases are TGTGCCAGCAGTTACTTCTCAGCGGCGTACTACGAGCAGTACTTC. Protein: CASSYFSAAYYEQYF.

As concerns this clonotype: A read error may be the cause here, since a much bigger clone is one base away. The genes are TRBV30 and TRBJ1-5; D ambiguous. This CDR3 is 13 amino acids long. Trimming removed 2 bases from V and 7 bases from J, with 12 bases in between. Germline V gene lookup returns CDR1 GTSNPN and CDR2 SVGIG (reference sequence). CDR3 amino acids: CAWSLDFKQPQHF. CDR3 bases: TGTGCCTGGAGTTTAGACTTTAAACAGCCCCAGCATTTT.

In its sample, this clonotype was seen a few times. A read error is possible here, since a much larger clone lies one base away. V usage is TRBV4-1 and J usage is TRBJ1-5; weak D call: TRBD1 (5 bases). The CDR3 loop spans 15 amino acids. V gave up 2 bases and J gave up 9 bases, with 17 bases separating them. From germline, CDR1 is MGHRA and CDR2 YSYEKL. The CDR3 loop is CASSQIPAGPRPQHF. CDR3 sequence (DNA): TGCGCCAGCAGCCAAATTCCAGCGGGGCCAAGGCCCCAGCATTTT.

Ten or more counts support this clonotype. This chain links TRBV4-3 with TRBJ2-2, with a weak D call TRBD2 (5 bases). Germline V gives CDR1 LGHNA, CDR2 YSLEER. This CDR3 is built from 14 residues. V was trimmed by 6 bases and J by 0 bases, leaving 8 bases between them. CDR3 amino acids: CASSFGTNTGELFF. For the CDR3, the DNA is TGCGCCAGCAGTTTCGGGACGAACACCGGGGAGCTGTTTTTT.

This clonotype was recorded many times. The chain links TRBV7-2 to TRBJ1-1; D is unclear. Germline V CDR1 and CDR2: SGHTA, FQGNSA. This CDR3 has 15 amino acids. Trimming took off 1 base at V and 4 bases at J, with 13 bases between the two ends. The CDR3 reads CASSLVEGGVTEAFF. In nucleotides, the CDR3 is TGTGCCAGCAGCTTAGTTGAGGGCGGGGTCACTGAAGCTTTCTTT.

The chain joins TRBV7-9 to TRBJ2-5; 15 nucleotides line up with TRBD2. In germline, CDR1 is SEHNR, CDR2 FQNEAQ (reference sequence). This CDR3 region has 18 residues. V trimming: 5 bases; J trimming: 3 bases; junction bases outside the gene matches: 10. CDR3 sequence reads: CASSPSGTSGGSEETQYF. DNA of the CDR3: TGTGCCAGCAGCCCCTCCGGGACTAGCGGGGGGTCGGAAGAGACCCAGTACTTC.

Details on this clonotype: The junction shows a germline mismatch at one end, possibly a read error. CDR3 amino acids: CTSRTRGTNTQYF. The CDR3 DNA reads as TGTACCAGCAGAACAAGGGGCACAAATACACAATATTTT. The chain carries TRBV7-6 and TRBJ2-3; a possible D gene is TRBD1 (5 bases). Germline V CDR1 and CDR2: SGHVS, FNYEAQ. The CDR3 contains 13 residues.

Turning to this clonotype: A read error may explain this, as a much larger clone is one base away. The V gene is TRBV18, the J gene TRBJ1-1; the D is unclear. Germline V gene data show CDR1 as KGHSH and CDR2 as LQKENI. The CDR3 totals 13 residues. CDR3 in amino acids: CASLPPGNTEAFF. The CDR3 region has the DNA TGTGCCAGCTTACCACCGGGAAACACTGAAGCTTTCTTT.

The table lists this clonotype with many counts. The chain links TRBV27 to TRBJ1-5; weak D call: TRBD1 (5 bases). The CDR3 consists of 19 residues. Germline CDR1 reads MNHEY; CDR2 reads SMNVEV (reference sequence). The V and J ends lost 5 bases and 0 bases respectively, with 23 bases between them. The CDR3 loop reads CASSQAGQPYLDSNQPQHF. DNA of the CDR3: TGTGCCAGCAGTCAGGCGGGGCAGCCGTACCTTGATAGCAATCAGCCCCAGCATTTT.

This clonotype was detected ten times or more. The chain links TRBV7-9 to TRBJ2-2, with 8 positions matching TRBD1. The germline V gene has CDR1 SEHNR and CDR2 FQNEAQ (reference sequence). There are 15 residues in the CDR3. V shed 4 bases and J 4 bases; nucleotides not matched to a gene: 5. Written as DNA, the CDR3 is TGTGCCAGCAGCTCGACAGGGGAAGGCACCGGGGAGCTGTTTTTT. As protein: CASSSTGEGTGELFF.

Concerning this clonotype: A much bigger clone sits one base away, suggesting this may be a read error. The genes are TRBV20-1 and TRBJ1-1; 7 bases are a match to TRBD1. There are 17 residues in the CDR3. Per the germline V gene, CDR1 is DFQATT and CDR2 is SNEGSKA (reference sequence). Losses at the gene ends were 0 bases for V and 5 bases for J; bases not matched to a gene: 15. This CDR3 is CSARDPGQWAQGTEAFF. In nucleotides, the CDR3 is TGCAGTGCTAGAGATCCGGGACAGTGGGCGCAGGGGACTGAAGCTTTCTTT.